Detailed here is one T cell receptor beta chain. This specimen belongs to a study of blood T cells in healthy people across ages. Then a second PCR, running about 6 to 12 cycles, was carried out with a sample-barcoded 5' primer and a J-beta primer mix. TCRdb ran MiXCR on the 5' RACE reads and lists one entry per CDR3 protein. The sample carries more than 750,000 distinct CDR3 sequences, under 35% recorded once. This CDR3 spans 14 amino acids. The germline CDR1 and CDR2 sequences are MDHEN and SYDVKM. The V and J ends lost 7 bases and 14 bases, in that order; junction bases with no gene match: 14. These data were also filed under a second study, of T cells of mothers and their children. That report notes: Input to cDNA synthesis comprised all extracted RNA, at a ratio of 1.5 ug per 15 ul.

The sample consisted of blood. The chain couples TRBV28 to TRBJ2-1; 10 bases fit TRBD2. The receptor's source is a woman in her 40s in good health. DNA for the CDR3: TGTGCCAGCACCCTATGGGGTAGCGGGGGGAATAAGTTCTTC. Translating it yields CASTLWGSGGNKFF.